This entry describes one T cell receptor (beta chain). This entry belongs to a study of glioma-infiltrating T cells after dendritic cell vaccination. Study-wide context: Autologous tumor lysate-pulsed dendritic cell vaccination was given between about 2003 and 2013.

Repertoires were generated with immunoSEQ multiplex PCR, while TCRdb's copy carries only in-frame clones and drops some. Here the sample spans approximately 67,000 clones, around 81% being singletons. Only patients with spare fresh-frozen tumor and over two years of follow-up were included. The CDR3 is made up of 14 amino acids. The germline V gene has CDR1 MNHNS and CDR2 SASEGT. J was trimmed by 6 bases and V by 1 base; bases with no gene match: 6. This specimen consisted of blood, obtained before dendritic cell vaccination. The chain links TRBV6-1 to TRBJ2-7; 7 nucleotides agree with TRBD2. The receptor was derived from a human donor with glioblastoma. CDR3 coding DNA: TGTGCCAGCAGTGAAGAGGGACTACCTTTCGAGCAGTACTTC. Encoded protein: CASSEEGLPFEQYF.